These 23 T cell receptor beta chains were sequenced from one sample in a study of cytomegalovirus exposure and HLA in healthy donors. The table came from immunoSEQ multiplex PCR; TCRdb's copy has only in-frame clones and leaves some out. Here the sample spans roughly 140,000 clones, around nine tenths being singletons. The sample taken for sequencing was PBMCs. The source of these receptors is a young woman in good health and CMV-seropositive.

This clone appeared a single time. The chain is built from TRBV5-1 and TRBJ2-7, with TRBD2 matching 12 bases. The germline V gene encodes CDR1 SGHRS and CDR2 YFSETQ. After removal of 4 bases from V and 0 bases from J, the junction contained 5 bases not matched to a gene. The CDR3 extends over 16 amino acids. The CDR3 nucleotides read TGCGCCAGCAGCCAAGGACTAGCGGGATCCTCCTACGAGCAGTACTTC. This codes for CASSQGLAGSSYEQYF. Together with reference TRBV5-1 and TRBJ2-7, the CDR3 gives the full variable domain: KAGVTQTPRYLIKTRGQQVTLSCSPISGHRSVSWYQQTPGQGLQFLFEYFSETQRNKGNFPGRFSGRQFSNSRSEMNVSTLELGDSALYLCASSQGLAGSSYEQYFGPGTRLTVT.

The chain combines TRBV19 with TRBJ2-7, with D hard to call. Germline V CDR1 and CDR2: LNHDA, SQIVND (reference sequence). Trimming removed 4 bases from V and 4 bases from J, with 20 bases in between. CDR3 length: 16 amino acids. The CDR3 nucleotides are TGTGCCAGTAGTACTCGACTGGTAGGTAAACCATACGAGCAGTACTTC. It is translated as CASSTRLVGKPYEQYF.

This clone came up once. The V call is TRBV5-1, the J call TRBJ2-1, with D perhaps matching TRBD2 (6 bases). Trimming pared 4 bases from V and 7 bases from J, leaving 15 bases between. Per germline, CDR1 SGHRS and CDR2 YFSETQ. The CDR3 runs to 14 residues. The CDR3 is CASSGGKIENEQFF. In DNA, the CDR3 is TGCGCCAGCAGCGGGGGGAAAATTGAGAATGAGCAGTTCTTC.

V gene TRBV4-2 combines with J gene TRBJ2-3, with TRBD2 matching over 10 bases. After removal of 0 bases from V and 0 bases from J, the junction contained 12 bases not matched to a gene. The CDR3 length is 20 residues. CDR1 is LGHNA, CDR2 YNFKEQ, per germline. The CDR3 DNA follows: TGTGCCAGCAGCCAAGAAAGGTCACTAGCGGGATTCTCTAGCACAGATACGCAGTATTTT. It yields the protein CASSQERSLAGFSSTDTQYF.

This sequence joins TRBV11-3 and TRBJ2-7; no clear D. The CDR3 totals 11 residues. Trimming took 4 bases from V and 7 from J, leaving 8 bases between them. Germline V gene sequence: CDR1 SGHNT, CDR2 YENEEA. The CDR3: CASSSSGEQYF. The CDR3 coding sequence is TGTGCCAGCAGCTCGTCGGGTGAGCAGTACTTC.

The gene calls are TRBV5-1 and TRBJ2-1, with TRBD2 matching 11 bases. The V gene's germline CDR1 is SGHRS and CDR2 YFSETQ. With 6 bases clipped from V and 4 bases from J, the junction kept 9 bases outside the gene matches. The CDR3 extends over 16 amino acids. The CDR3 reads CASTRTGTSGYNEQFF. Written as DNA, the CDR3 is TGCGCCAGCACCCGAACCGGGACTAGCGGTTACAATGAGCAGTTCTTC.

V and J are TRBV6-5 and TRBJ1-1; D not certain. The germline V gene encodes CDR1 MNHEY and CDR2 SVGAGI. The CDR3 length is 13 residues. Between the trimmed V and J ends, which lost 6 bases and 3 bases, there was a span of 11 bases. The CDR3 is CASSRYMDTEAFF. The CDR3 DNA follows: TGTGCCAGCAGCCGATACATGGACACTGAAGCTTTCTTT.

This rearrangement joins TRBV23-1 to TRBJ2-1; D unclear. TRBV23-1 is reported as an ORF; its role is uncertain. CDR3 length equals 15 residues. V was pared by 4 bases and J by 5 bases, with 15 bases between. CDR3 nucleotides: TGCGCCAGCAGTCCCGGAGTACTCAACCACAATGAGCAGTTCTTC. Protein: CASSPGVLNHNEQFF.

The chain employs TRBV30 and TRBJ1-5; the D is unclear. V dropped 5 bases and J dropped 6 bases, with 17 bases sitting between them. Germline lookup yields CDR1 GTSNPN and CDR2 SVGIG (reference sequence). This CDR3 is 14 amino acids long. CDR3 coding DNA: TGTGCCTGGGGAGGCGGACCCATGGGTCAGCCCCAGCATTTT. It is translated as CAWGGGPMGQPQHF.

This chain links TRBV4-2 with TRBJ2-2; possibly TRBD1 for D (5 bases). The V end lost 0 bases, the J end lost 7 bases, and 12 bases lay between the germline ends. This CDR3 is 15 amino acids long. CDR1 is LGHNA, CDR2 YNFKEQ, per germline. The CDR3, as DNA: TGTGCCAGCAGCCAAGAGGAAGGGGTGGGCGGGGAGCTGTTTTTT. Translated, it gives CASSQEEGVGGELFF.

This sequence joins TRBV5-1 and TRBJ2-3, with no clear D. The V gene's germline CDR1 is SGHRS and CDR2 YFSETQ. The V and J ends lost 0 bases and 3 bases respectively, with 8 bases between them. This CDR3 spans 14 amino acids. CDR3 protein: CASSLGSMTDTQYF. In DNA, the CDR3 is TGCGCCAGCAGCTTGGGTAGCATGACAGATACGCAGTATTTT.

This clone was counted once. The chain recombines TRBV4-3 with TRBJ2-3; TRBD2 aligns across 10 bases. Looked up from germline, CDR1 is LGHNA and CDR2 is YSLEER. This CDR3 spans 16 amino acids. With 0 bases clipped from V and 7 bases from J, the junction kept 7 bases outside the gene matches. The CDR3 sequence is CASSQDVASGGNTQYF. The DNA for the CDR3 is TGCGCCAGCAGCCAAGATGTAGCTAGCGGGGGAAATACGCAGTATTTT.

The chain carries TRBV4-1 and TRBJ2-7; 7 positions agree with TRBD1. J was trimmed by 4 bases and V by 1 base; bases with no gene match: 4. Germline V gene sequence: CDR1 MGHRA, CDR2 YSYEKL. The CDR3 consists of 14 residues. CDR3 sequence: CASSQGQGSYEQYF. The CDR3 nucleotides read TGCGCCAGCAGCCAAGGACAGGGTTCTTACGAGCAGTACTTC.

V is TRBV2 and J is TRBJ2-3; 7 bases match TRBD1. After removal of 9 bases from V and 1 base from J, the junction contained 1 base not matched to a gene. Germline V CDR1 and CDR2: SNHLY, FYNNEI. CDR3 length equals 12 residues. The CDR3 nucleotides are TGTGCCAGAACAGGGGGCACAGATACGCAGTATTTT. As protein: CARTGGTDTQYF.

V gene TRBV7-9 combines with J gene TRBJ2-1; D may be TRBD1 (6 bases). This CDR3 spans 15 amino acids. Per the germline V gene, CDR1 is SEHNR and CDR2 is FQNEAQ (reference sequence). Trimming pared 0 bases from V and 8 bases from J, leaving 14 bases between. CDR3 loop: CASSLAQGTRHEQFF. As DNA, the CDR3 is TGTGCCAGCAGCTTAGCGCAGGGGACCCGGCATGAGCAGTTCTTC. The full variable domain, rest sourced from reference TRBV7-9 and TRBJ2-1, is DTGVSQNPRHKITKRGQNVTFRCDPISEHNRLYWYRQTLGQGPEFLTYFQNEAQLEKSRLLSDRFSAERPKGSFSTLEIQRTEQGDSAMYLCASSLAQGTRHEQFFGPGTRLTVL.

This sequence joins TRBV6-5 and TRBJ1-5; D remains unclear. CDR1 is MNHEY, CDR2 SVGAGI, per germline. CDR3 length equals 14 residues. V lost 6 bases and J 0 bases, leaving 9 bases between the germline ends. For the CDR3, the DNA is TGTGCCAGCAGCCCCACATATAGCAATCAGCCCCAGCATTTT. Amino acids: CASSPTYSNQPQHF.

The chain recombines TRBV6-1 with TRBJ1-1, with a weak D call TRBD1 (6 bases). Looked up from germline, CDR1 is MNHNS and CDR2 is SASEGT. This CDR3 is 15 amino acids long. Between the trimmed V and J ends, which lost 4 bases and 1 base, there was a span of 13 bases. The CDR3 DNA reads TGTGCCAGCAGTGGTTTACCGGGACAGAACACTGAAGCTTTCTTT. Translating gives CASSGLPGQNTEAFF.

The V and J genes are TRBV7-9 and TRBJ1-2; D not certain. The germline V gene encodes CDR1 SEHNR and CDR2 FQNEAQ (reference sequence). V was shortened by 4 bases and J by 4 bases, with 16 bases between the two germline ends. The CDR3 length is 15 residues. The CDR3 nucleotides are TGTGCCAGCAGCTACCCCCGGGAGGCCTTCTATGGCTACACCTTC. It specifies CASSYPREAFYGYTF.

This chain joins TRBV28 and TRBJ2-2, with D maybe TRBD1 (5 bases). There are 12 residues in the CDR3. Per germline, CDR1 MDHEN and CDR2 SYDVKM. The ends were cut back, 6 bases at V and 6 bases at J, with 8 bases in the middle. CDR3 DNA: TGTGCCAGCAGCGTACAGGCCGGGGAGCTGTTTTTT. Its protein is CASSVQAGELFF. The whole variable domain, filled in from reference TRBV28 and TRBJ2-2, reads DVKVTQSSRYLVKRTGEKVFLECVQDMDHENMFWYRQDPGLGLRLIYFSYDVKMKEKGDIPEGYSVSREKKERFSLILESASTNQTSMYLCASSVQAGELFFGEGSRLTVL.

This clone was observed a single time. The J gene is TRBJ1-1, the V gene TRBV5-5, with a possible D match to TRBD1 (6 bases). The CDR3 covers 12 residues. Germline V gene sequence: CDR1 SGHKS, CDR2 YYEKEE (reference sequence). With 2 bases removed from V and 8 bases from J, the gap between germline ends came to 10 bases. CDR3 in amino acids: CASSLGQYEAFF. In nucleotides, the CDR3 is TGTGCCAGCAGCTTAGGACAGTACGAAGCTTTCTTT.

The chain joins TRBV10-2 to TRBJ1-5; 7 positions agree with TRBD1. V trimming: 8 bases; J trimming: 4 bases; junction bases outside the gene matches: 8. Looked up from germline, CDR1 is WSHSY and CDR2 is SAAADI. CDR3 size: 14 residues. The CDR3 bases are TGCGCCAGCGCGATGCCAGGGGGGAATCAGCCCCAGCATTTT. Protein product: CASAMPGGNQPQHF.

V and J are TRBV4-1 and TRBJ2-7, with 8 nucleotides matching TRBD1. Germline lookup yields CDR1 MGHRA and CDR2 YSYEKL. The V segment lost 1 base and the J segment 5 bases; nucleotides outside the gene matches: 10. The CDR3 consists of 16 residues. This chain's CDR3 is CASSQVFGTGFHEQYF. The CDR3 bases are TGCGCCAGCAGCCAAGTCTTCGGGACAGGTTTCCACGAGCAGTACTTC.

With respect to this clone: The same CDR3 can be traced to other DNA sequences in this sample. The chain links TRBV5-6 to TRBJ1-4; D is undetermined. The germline V gene encodes CDR1 SGHDT and CDR2 YYEEEE. This CDR3 comprises 13 residues. The V end lost 2 bases, the J end lost 4 bases, and 6 bases lay between the germline ends. The CDR3, as DNA: TGTGCCAGCAGCTTTGGCGGTAATGAAAAACTGTTTTTT. Protein product: CASSFGGNEKLFF.